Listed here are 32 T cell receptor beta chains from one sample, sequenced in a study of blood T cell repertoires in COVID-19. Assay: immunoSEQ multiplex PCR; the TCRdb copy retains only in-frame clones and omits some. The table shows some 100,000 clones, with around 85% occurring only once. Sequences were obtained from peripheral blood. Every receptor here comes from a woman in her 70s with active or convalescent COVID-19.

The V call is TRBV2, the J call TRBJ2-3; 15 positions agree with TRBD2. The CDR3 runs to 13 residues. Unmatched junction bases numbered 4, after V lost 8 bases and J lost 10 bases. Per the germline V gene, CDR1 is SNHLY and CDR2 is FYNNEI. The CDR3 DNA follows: TGTGCCAGCGGGGGACTAGCGGGGGGCTCGCAGTATTTT. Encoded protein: CASGGLAGGSQYF.

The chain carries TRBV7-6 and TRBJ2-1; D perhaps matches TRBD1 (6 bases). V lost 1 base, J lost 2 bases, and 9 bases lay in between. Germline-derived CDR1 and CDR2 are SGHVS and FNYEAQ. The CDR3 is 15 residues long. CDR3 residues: CASSLERTAYNEQFF. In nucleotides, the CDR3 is TGTGCCAGCAGCTTAGAGCGGACAGCCTACAATGAGCAGTTCTTC. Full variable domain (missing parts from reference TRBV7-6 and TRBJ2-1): GAGVSQSPRYKVTKRGQDVALRCDPISGHVSLYWYRQALGQGPEFLTYFNYEAQQDKSGLPNDRFSAERPEGSISTLTIQRTEQRDSAMYRCASSLERTAYNEQFFGPGTRLTVL.

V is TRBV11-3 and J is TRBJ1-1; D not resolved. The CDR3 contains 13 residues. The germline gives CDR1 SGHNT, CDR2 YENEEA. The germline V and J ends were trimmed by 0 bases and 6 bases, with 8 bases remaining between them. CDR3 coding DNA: TGTGCCAGCAGCTTAGAGGGCTCCGCTGAAGCTTTCTTT. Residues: CASSLEGSAEAFF.

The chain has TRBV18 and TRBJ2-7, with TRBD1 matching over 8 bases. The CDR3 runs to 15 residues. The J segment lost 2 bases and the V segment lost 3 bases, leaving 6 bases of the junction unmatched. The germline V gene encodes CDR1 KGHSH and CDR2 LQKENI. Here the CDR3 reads CASSPDRESTYEQYF. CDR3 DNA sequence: TGTGCCAGCTCACCGGACAGGGAATCTACCTACGAGCAGTACTTC. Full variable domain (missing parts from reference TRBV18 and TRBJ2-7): NAGVMQNPRHLVRRRGQEARLRCSPMKGHSHVYWYRQLPEEGLKFMVYLQKENIIDESGMPKERFSAEFPKEGPSILRIQQVVRGDSAAYFCASSPDRESTYEQYFGPGTRLTVT.

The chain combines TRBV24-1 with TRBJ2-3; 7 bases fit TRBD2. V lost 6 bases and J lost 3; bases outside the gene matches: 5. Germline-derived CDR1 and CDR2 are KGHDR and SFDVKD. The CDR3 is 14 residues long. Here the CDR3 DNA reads TGTGCCACCAGTACCGCGGGGGAAACAGATACGCAGTATTTT. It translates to CATSTAGETDTQYF.

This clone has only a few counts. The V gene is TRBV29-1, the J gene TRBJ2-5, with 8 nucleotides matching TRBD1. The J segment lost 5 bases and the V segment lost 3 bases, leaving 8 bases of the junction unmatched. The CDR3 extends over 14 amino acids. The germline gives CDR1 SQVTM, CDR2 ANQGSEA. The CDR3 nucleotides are TGCAGCGTTGAGAGGACAGGGTGGGACGAGACCCAGTACTTC. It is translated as CSVERTGWDETQYF.

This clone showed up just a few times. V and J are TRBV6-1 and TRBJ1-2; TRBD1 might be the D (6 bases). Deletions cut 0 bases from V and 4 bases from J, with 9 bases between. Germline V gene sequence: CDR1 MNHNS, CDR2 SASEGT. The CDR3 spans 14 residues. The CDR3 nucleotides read TGTGCCAGCAGTGAAGCGAGAGGGGGCTATGGCTACACCTTC. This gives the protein CASSEARGGYGYTF.

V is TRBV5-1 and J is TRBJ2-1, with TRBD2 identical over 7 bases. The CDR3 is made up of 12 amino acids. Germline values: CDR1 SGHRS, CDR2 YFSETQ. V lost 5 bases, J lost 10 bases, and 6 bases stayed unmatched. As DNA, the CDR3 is TGCGCCAGCAGACTGGAGCGGGGCGAGCAGTTCTTC. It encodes CASRLERGEQFF.

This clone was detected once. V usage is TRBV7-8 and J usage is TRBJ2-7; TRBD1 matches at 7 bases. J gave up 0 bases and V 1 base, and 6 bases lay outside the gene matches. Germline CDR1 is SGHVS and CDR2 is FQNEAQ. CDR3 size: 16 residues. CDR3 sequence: CASSLGGQGVSYEQYF. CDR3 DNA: TGTGCCAGCAGCTTAGGAGGGCAGGGGGTCTCCTACGAGCAGTACTTC.

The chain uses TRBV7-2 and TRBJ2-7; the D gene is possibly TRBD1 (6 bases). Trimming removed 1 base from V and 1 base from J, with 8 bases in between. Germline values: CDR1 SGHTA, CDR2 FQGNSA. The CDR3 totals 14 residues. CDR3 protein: CASSLGGQSYEQYF. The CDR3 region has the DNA TGTGCCAGCAGCTTAGGAGGACAGTCCTACGAGCAGTACTTC. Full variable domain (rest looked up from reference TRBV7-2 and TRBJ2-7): GAGVSQSPSNKVTEKGKDVELRCDPISGHTALYWYRQSLGQGLEFLIYFQGNSAPDKSGLPSDRFSAERTGGSVSTLTIQRTQQEDSAVYLCASSLGGQSYEQYFGPGTRLTVT.

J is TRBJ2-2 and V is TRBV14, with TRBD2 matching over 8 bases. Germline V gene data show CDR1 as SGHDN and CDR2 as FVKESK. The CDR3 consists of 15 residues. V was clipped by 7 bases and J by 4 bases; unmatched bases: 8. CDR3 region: CASMQAGASTGELFF. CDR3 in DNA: TGTGCCAGCATGCAAGCGGGGGCCTCCACCGGGGAGCTGTTTTTT. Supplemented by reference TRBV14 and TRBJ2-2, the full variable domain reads EAGVTQFPSHSVIEKGQTVTLRCDPISGHDNLYWYRRVMGKEIKFLLHFVKESKQDESGMPNNRFLAERTGGTYSTLKVQPAELEDSGVYFCASMQAGASTGELFFGEGSRLTVL.

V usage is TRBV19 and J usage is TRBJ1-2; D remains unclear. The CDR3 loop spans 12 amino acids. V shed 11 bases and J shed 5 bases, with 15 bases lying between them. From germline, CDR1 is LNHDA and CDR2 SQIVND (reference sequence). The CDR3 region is CAPNEASYGYTF. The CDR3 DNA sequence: TGTGCCCCTAATGAAGCGAGTTATGGCTACACCTTC.

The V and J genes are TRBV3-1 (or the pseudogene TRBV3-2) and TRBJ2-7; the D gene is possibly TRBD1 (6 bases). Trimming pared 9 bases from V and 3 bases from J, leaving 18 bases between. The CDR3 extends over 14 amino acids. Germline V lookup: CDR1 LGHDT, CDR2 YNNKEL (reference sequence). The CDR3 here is CASTLRDNRYEQYF. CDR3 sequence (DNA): TGTGCCAGTACTCTACGGGACAACCGCTACGAGCAGTACTTC.

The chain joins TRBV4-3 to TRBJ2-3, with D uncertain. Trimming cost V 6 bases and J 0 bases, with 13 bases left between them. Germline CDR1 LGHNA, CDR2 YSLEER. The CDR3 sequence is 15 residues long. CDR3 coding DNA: TGCGCCAGCAGATACGACATTTCTAGCACAGATACGCAGTATTTT. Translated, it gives CASRYDISSTDTQYF.

The chain's CDR3 is CASSIVAGTGNTEAFF. The CDR3 DNA is TGTGCCAGTAGTATAGTCGCGGGGACGGGGAACACTGAAGCTTTCTTT. V gene TRBV19 combines with J gene TRBJ1-1, with TRBD1 as a possible D gene (5 bases). V was pared by 1 base and J by 1 base, with 13 bases between. This CDR3 region has 16 residues. CDR1 LNHDA and CDR2 SQIVND come from the germline V gene (reference sequence).

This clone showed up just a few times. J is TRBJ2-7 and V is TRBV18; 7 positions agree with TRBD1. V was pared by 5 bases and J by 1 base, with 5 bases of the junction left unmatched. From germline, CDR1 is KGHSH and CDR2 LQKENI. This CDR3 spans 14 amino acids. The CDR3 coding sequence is TGTGCCAGCTCAACCTCGGGACAGTCCTACGAGCAGTACTTC. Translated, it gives CASSTSGQSYEQYF.

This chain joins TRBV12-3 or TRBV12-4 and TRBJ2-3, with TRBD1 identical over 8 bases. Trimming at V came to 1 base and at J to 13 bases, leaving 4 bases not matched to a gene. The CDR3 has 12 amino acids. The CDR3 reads CASSLVDRGKYF. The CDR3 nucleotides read TGTGCCAGCAGTTTAGTTGACAGGGGAAAGTATTTT.

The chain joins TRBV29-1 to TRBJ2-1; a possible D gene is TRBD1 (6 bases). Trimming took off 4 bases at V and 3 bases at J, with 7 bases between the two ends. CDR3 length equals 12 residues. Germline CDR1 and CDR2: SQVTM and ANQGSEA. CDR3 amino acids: CSVGTDYNEQFF. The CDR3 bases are TGCAGCGTTGGGACAGACTACAATGAGCAGTTCTTC.

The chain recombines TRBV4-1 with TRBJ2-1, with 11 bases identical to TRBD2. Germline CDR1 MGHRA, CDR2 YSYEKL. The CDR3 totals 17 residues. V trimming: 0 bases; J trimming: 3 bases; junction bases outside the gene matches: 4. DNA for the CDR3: TGCGCCAGCAGCCAAGATCCCGGACTAGCGGGCTACAATGAGCAGTTCTTC. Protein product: CASSQDPGLAGYNEQFF.

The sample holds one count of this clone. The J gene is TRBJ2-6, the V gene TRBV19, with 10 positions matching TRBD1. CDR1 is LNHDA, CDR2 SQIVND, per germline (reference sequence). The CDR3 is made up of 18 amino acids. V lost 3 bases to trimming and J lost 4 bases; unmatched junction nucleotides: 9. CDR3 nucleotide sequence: TGTGCCAGTAGTATTAGGGGGACAGGGGTATCCGGGGCCAACGTCCTGACTTTC. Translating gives CASSIRGTGVSGANVLTF.

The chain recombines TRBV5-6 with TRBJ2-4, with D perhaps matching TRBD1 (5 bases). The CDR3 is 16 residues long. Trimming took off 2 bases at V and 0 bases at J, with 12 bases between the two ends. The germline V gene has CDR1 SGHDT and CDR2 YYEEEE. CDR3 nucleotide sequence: TGTGCCAGCAGCTTTAGACGGACACTAGCCAAAAACATTCAGTACTTC. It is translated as CASSFRRTLAKNIQYF.

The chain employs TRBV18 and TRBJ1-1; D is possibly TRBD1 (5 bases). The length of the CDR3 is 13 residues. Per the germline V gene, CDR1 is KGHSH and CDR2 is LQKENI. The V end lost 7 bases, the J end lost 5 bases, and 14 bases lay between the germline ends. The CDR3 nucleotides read TGTGCCAGCTTCCAGGGCGTCGGGACTGAAGCTTTCTTT. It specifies CASFQGVGTEAFF. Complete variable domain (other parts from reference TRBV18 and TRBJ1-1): NAGVMQNPRHLVRRRGQEARLRCSPMKGHSHVYWYRQLPEEGLKFMVYLQKENIIDESGMPKERFSAEFPKEGPSILRIQQVVRGDSAAYFCASFQGVGTEAFFGQGTRLTVV.

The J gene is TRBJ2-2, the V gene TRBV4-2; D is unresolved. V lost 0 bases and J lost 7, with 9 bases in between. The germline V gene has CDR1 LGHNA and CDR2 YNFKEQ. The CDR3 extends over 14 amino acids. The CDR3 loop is CASSQESTVGELFF. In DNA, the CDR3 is TGTGCCAGCAGCCAAGAGAGTACCGTCGGGGAGCTGTTTTTT.

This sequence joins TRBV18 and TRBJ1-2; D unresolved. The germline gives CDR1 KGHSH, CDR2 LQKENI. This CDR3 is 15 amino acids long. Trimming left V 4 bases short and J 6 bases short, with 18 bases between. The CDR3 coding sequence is TGTGCCAGCTCACTTACGGGCCCCGGCGGGGATGGCTACACCTTC. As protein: CASSLTGPGGDGYTF.

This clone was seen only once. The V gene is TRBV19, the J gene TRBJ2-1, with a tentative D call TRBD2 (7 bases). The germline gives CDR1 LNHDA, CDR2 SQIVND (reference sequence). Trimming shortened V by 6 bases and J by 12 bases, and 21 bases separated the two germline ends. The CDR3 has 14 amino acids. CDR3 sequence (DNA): TGTGCCAGTAGACCGAACGGGGGGCTTGTAGGGCAGTTCTTC. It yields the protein CASRPNGGLVGQFF.

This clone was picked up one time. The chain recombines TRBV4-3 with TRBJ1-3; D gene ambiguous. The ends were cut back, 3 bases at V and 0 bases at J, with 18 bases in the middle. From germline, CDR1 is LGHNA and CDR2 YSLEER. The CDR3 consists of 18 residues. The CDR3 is CASSHISQTDFSGNTIYF. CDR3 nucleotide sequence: TGCGCCAGCAGCCACATATCACAGACGGACTTCTCTGGAAACACCATATATTTT.

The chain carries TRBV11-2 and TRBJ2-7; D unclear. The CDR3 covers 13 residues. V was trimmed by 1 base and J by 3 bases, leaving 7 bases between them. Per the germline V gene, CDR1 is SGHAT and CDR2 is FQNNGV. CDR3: CASSLVGGYEQYF. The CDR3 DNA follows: TGTGCCAGCAGCTTAGTCGGTGGCTACGAGCAGTACTTC.

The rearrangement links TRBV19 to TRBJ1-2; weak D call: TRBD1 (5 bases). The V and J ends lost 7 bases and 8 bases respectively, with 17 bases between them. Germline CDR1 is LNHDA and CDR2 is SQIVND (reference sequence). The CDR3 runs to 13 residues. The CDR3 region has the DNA TGTGCCAGTACCCCTGGTAGGGGAGGCGGCTACACCTTC. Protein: CASTPGRGGGYTF. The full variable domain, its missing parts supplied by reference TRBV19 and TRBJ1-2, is DGGITQSPKYLFRKEGQNVTLSCEQNLNHDAMYWYRQDPGQGLRLIYYSQIVNDFQKGDIAEGYSVSREKKESFPLTVTSAQKNPTAFYLCASTPGRGGGYTFGSGTRLTVV.

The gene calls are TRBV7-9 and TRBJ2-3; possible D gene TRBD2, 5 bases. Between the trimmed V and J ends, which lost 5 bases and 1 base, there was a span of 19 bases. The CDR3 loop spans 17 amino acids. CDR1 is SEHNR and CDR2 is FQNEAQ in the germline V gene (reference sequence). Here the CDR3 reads CASSLPWLAERTDTQYF. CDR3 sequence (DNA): TGTGCCAGCAGCCTCCCATGGCTAGCCGAACGCACAGATACGCAGTATTTT.

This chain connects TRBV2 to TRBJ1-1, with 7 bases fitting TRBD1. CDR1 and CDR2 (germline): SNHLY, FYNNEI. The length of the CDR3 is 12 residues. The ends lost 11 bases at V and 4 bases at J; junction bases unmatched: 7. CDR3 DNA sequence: TGTGCCGTATTACAGGGGAGCACTGAAGCTTTCTTT. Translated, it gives CAVLQGSTEAFF.

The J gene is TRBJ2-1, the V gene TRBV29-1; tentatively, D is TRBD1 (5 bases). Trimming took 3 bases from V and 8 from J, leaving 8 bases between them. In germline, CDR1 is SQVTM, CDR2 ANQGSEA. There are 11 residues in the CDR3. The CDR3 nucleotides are TGCAGCGTTGACAGGGCTTATGAGCAGTTCTTC. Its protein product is CSVDRAYEQFF.

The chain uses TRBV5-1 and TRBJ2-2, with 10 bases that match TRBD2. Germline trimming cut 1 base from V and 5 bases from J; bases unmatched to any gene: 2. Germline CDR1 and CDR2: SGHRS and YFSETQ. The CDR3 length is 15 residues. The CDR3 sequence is CASSLSLAGTGELFF. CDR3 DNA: TGCGCCAGCAGCTTGTCACTAGCGGGGACCGGGGAGCTGTTTTTT.